The 30 T cell receptor beta chains below come from one sample, sequenced in a study of type 1 and type 2 diabetes patients. PCR was run on genomic DNA. A primer set of 30 forward and 13 reverse primers amplified the CDR3. A single record per CDR3 protein comes from TCRdb applying MiXCR to the multiplex PCR reads. The sample gives a few hundred thousand distinct CDR3 sequences, roughly 44% of which show up once; roughly 13% is in the top ten. What was sequenced was peripheral blood mononuclear cells (PBMCs). The receptor set was obtained from a man younger than 35 with type 2 diabetes.

This clonotype was seen just once. Relative to the germline gene, one junction end is altered; a read error may explain this. The V gene is TRBV7-2, the J gene TRBJ1-6; D is unclear. There are 15 residues in the CDR3. The germline V gene encodes CDR1 SGHTA and CDR2 FQGNSA. The CDR3 region has the DNA TGCGCCAGCAGCCAAGAGGGAACCCTTAATTCACCCCTCCACTTT. Its protein product is CASSQEGTLNSPLHF.

The table lists this clonotype with a count of one. Here the CDR3 DNA reads TGTGCCAGCCGTGGTAGCGGGGGGGGGGATACGCAGTATTTT. Translated: CASRGSGGGDTQYF. The chain combines TRBV2 with TRBJ2-3; the match to TRBD2 covers 11 bases. Germline CDR1 SNHLY, CDR2 FYNNEI. V trimming: 8 bases; J trimming: 6 bases; junction bases outside the gene matches: 7. The CDR3 extends over 14 amino acids.

The V and J genes are TRBV19 and TRBJ2-3, with 8 bases that match TRBD1. V gave up 2 bases and J gave up 1 base; unmatched junction bases: 5. Germline V gene lookup returns CDR1 LNHDA and CDR2 SQIVND (reference sequence). This CDR3 has 16 amino acids. The CDR3 protein is CASSIYPGGGTDTQYF. The CDR3 DNA is TGTGCCAGTAGTATATACCCAGGGGGCGGCACAGATACGCAGTATTTT.

This clonotype showed up many times. The CDR3 nucleotides are TGTGCCAGCGGGGTTTACGAGCAGTACTTC. Its translation is CASGVYEQYF. The J gene is TRBJ2-7, the V gene TRBV2, with D uncertain. This CDR3 is built from 10 residues. V was pared by 8 bases and J by 4 bases, with 6 bases between. Germline CDR1 SNHLY, CDR2 FYNNEI.

The genes are TRBV15 and TRBJ2-7; 9 bases fit TRBD1. Germline trimming cut 7 bases from V and 5 bases from J; bases unmatched to any gene: 9. This CDR3 is 14 amino acids long. The germline CDR1 and CDR2 sequences are LNHNV and YYDKDF (reference sequence). The CDR3 coding sequence is TGTGCCACCAAAATACAGGGGGCCTCAAACGAGCAGTACTTC. The encoded protein is CATKIQGASNEQYF.

The chain employs TRBV6-6 and TRBJ2-1, with no clear D. Trimming removed 0 bases at V and 8 bases at J, with 5 bases between. The CDR3 contains 12 residues. Germline values: CDR1 MNHNY, CDR2 SVGAGI (reference sequence). This CDR3 reads CASSYSVDEQFF. The CDR3 DNA reads TGTGCCAGCAGTTACTCGGTTGATGAGCAGTTCTTC.

The rearrangement uses TRBV25-1 and TRBJ2-7; 10 positions agree with TRBD1. This CDR3 has 16 amino acids. CDR1 MGHDK and CDR2 SYGVNS come from the germline V gene. V shed 3 bases, J shed 3 bases, and the junction held 8 bases outside the gene matches. Here the CDR3 reads CASSDPPGTGDYEQYF. The DNA of the CDR3 is TGTGCCAGCAGTGACCCCCCCGGGACAGGGGACTACGAGCAGTACTTC.

This clonotype appeared once. The V call is TRBV7-3, the J call TRBJ2-2; no clear D gene. Germline V gene lookup returns CDR1 SGHTA and CDR2 FQGTGA. This CDR3 spans 14 amino acids. V was pared by 5 bases and J by 7 bases, with 14 bases between. The CDR3 DNA is TGTGCCAGCAGCGCTTACGCTCTCCACGGGGAGCTGTTTTTT. This gives the protein CASSAYALHGELFF.

CDR3 sequence (DNA): TGTGCCAGCAGACCGGGACAGGGGCCGGTTTGGACCCAGTACTTC. This translates into CASRPGQGPVWTQYF. The rearrangement uses TRBV7-2 and TRBJ2-5, with TRBD1 matching 10 bases. Germline V lookup: CDR1 SGHTA, CDR2 FQGNSA. With 6 bases clipped from V and 7 bases from J, the junction kept 11 bases outside the gene matches. This CDR3 has 15 residues.

A few counts support this clonotype. The chain combines TRBV12-3 or TRBV12-4 with TRBJ2-7; D is possibly TRBD1 or TRBD2 (5 bases each). CDR3 length equals 15 residues. Trimming removed 6 bases from V and 0 bases from J, with 15 bases in between. The CDR3 sequence: CASSAGTESSYEQYF. The CDR3 region has the DNA TGTGCCAGCAGCGCCGGGACGGAGAGCTCCTACGAGCAGTACTTC.

The chain uses TRBV7-2 and TRBJ2-1; D is unclear. The CDR3 is made up of 15 amino acids. Germline loops: CDR1 SGHTA, CDR2 FQGNSA. V was trimmed by 9 bases and J by 4 bases, leaving 19 bases between them. In nucleotides, the CDR3 is TGTGCCAGTAGTATAGTGGTAGAAGGGTACAATGAGCAGTTCTTC. This translates into CASSIVVEGYNEQFF.

The chain recombines TRBV7-2 with TRBJ1-4; maybe TRBD1 (6 bases). The CDR3 length is 14 residues. The germline gives CDR1 SGHTA, CDR2 FQGNSA. Deletions cut 6 bases from V and 3 bases from J, with 11 bases between. The CDR3 is CASRSGAANEKLFF. The CDR3 bases are TGTGCCAGCAGGTCAGGGGCAGCTAATGAAAAACTGTTTTTT.

This chain links TRBV27 with TRBJ1-5; no definite D call. The V gene lost 1 base and the J gene lost 4 bases, with 5 bases spanning the gap. Germline-derived CDR1 and CDR2 are MNHEY and SMNVEV (reference sequence). The CDR3 is 13 amino acids. The CDR3 sequence is CASSLLGNQPQHF. The CDR3 DNA is TGTGCCAGCAGTTTATTAGGGAATCAGCCCCAGCATTTT.

The gene calls are TRBV6-5 and TRBJ2-2; D remains ambiguous. CDR3 length equals 17 residues. The V gene's germline CDR1 is MNHEY and CDR2 SVGAGI. Trimming left V 7 bases short and J 0 bases short, with 18 bases between. CDR3 loop: CASNPLSVGTNTGELFF. The CDR3 coding sequence is TGTGCCAGCAATCCCTTAAGCGTGGGGACGAACACCGGGGAGCTGTTTTTT.

The table lists this clonotype with a count of one. V gene TRBV7-2 combines with J gene TRBJ1-2; tentative D call: TRBD1 (5 bases). The CDR3 has 15 residues. Germline V gene sequence: CDR1 SGHTA, CDR2 FQGNSA. V lost 4 bases and J 4 bases, leaving 16 bases between the germline ends. The CDR3 DNA follows: TGTGCCAGCAGCTCCCCTTCCAGGGCGGCCTATGGCTACACCTTC. This encodes CASSSPSRAAYGYTF.

This chain joins TRBV18 and TRBJ2-5; 11 positions match TRBD2. This CDR3 has 15 amino acids. Germline V gene sequence: CDR1 KGHSH, CDR2 LQKENI. The V and J ends lost 3 bases and 2 bases, in that order; junction bases with no gene match: 2. CDR3 nucleotide sequence: TGTGCCAGCTCACCGGGACTAGCGGCTCAAGAGACCCAGTACTTC. The encoded protein is CASSPGLAAQETQYF.

This clonotype was observed a few times. The rearrangement uses TRBV7-2 and TRBJ2-5; TRBD1 is a possible D gene (5 bases). The CDR3 contains 15 residues. V lost 1 base, J lost 4 bases, and 13 bases lay in between. The V gene's germline CDR1 is SGHTA and CDR2 FQGNSA. The CDR3 sequence is CASSLDPTGGETQYF. DNA for the CDR3: TGTGCCAGCAGCTTAGACCCTACAGGTGGAGAGACCCAGTACTTC.

The V and J genes are TRBV5-4 and TRBJ1-2; no clear D. With 4 bases removed from V and 8 bases from J, the gap between germline ends came to 18 bases. The CDR3 has 14 amino acids. CDR1 and CDR2 (germline): SGHNT, YYREEE (reference sequence). CDR3 protein: CASSNMGRVEGYTF. The DNA for the CDR3 is TGTGCCAGCAGCAATATGGGGAGGGTGGAGGGCTACACCTTC.

The rearrangement uses TRBV30 and TRBJ2-7, with 7 nucleotides matching TRBD2. Unmatched junction bases numbered 11, after V lost 3 bases and J lost 6 bases. CDR1 and CDR2 (germline): GTSNPN, SVGIG (reference sequence). CDR3 length equals 14 residues. The CDR3 DNA sequence: TGTGCCTGGAGAGCGGGGCTCGGGGTGTTCGAGCAGTACTTC. Translated, it gives CAWRAGLGVFEQYF. Together with reference TRBV30 and TRBJ2-7, the CDR3 gives the full variable domain: SQTIHQWPATLVQPVGSPLSLECTVEGTSNPNLYWYRQAAGRGLQLLFYSVGIGQISSEVPQNLSASRPQDRQFILSSKKLLLSDSGFYLCAWRAGLGVFEQYFGPGTRLTVT.

The chain uses TRBV5-1 and TRBJ2-7; possible D gene TRBD2, 5 bases. The CDR3 is made up of 19 amino acids. Germline loops: CDR1 SGHRS, CDR2 YFSETQ. V lost 0 bases, J lost 4 bases, and 26 bases lay in between. In DNA, the CDR3 is TGCGCCAGCAGCTTGGGTCCGGAGCAACTCACGGGGTCACCGTACGAGCAGTACTTC. It is translated as CASSLGPEQLTGSPYEQYF. The full variable domain, in which reference TRBV5-1 and TRBJ2-7 provide the parts outside the CDR3, is KAGVTQTPRYLIKTRGQQVTLSCSPISGHRSVSWYQQTPGQGLQFLFEYFSETQRNKGNFPGRFSGRQFSNSRSEMNVSTLELGDSALYLCASSLGPEQLTGSPYEQYFGPGTRLTVT.

The rearrangement joins TRBV10-3 to TRBJ2-5; perhaps TRBD2 as D (7 bases). Germline V lookup: CDR1 ENHRY, CDR2 SYGVKD. With 11 bases removed from V and 2 bases from J, the gap between germline ends came to 15 bases. The CDR3 consists of 13 residues. In DNA form, the CDR3 reads TGTGCCCCGCAAGGGAGGGGGCAAGAGACCCAGTACTTC. Amino acids: CAPQGRGQETQYF.

The gene calls are TRBV7-6 and TRBJ2-3; D gene uncertain. The germline V and J ends were trimmed by 8 bases and 1 base, with 1 base remaining between them. Per the germline V gene, CDR1 is SGHVS and CDR2 is FNYEAQ. The CDR3 runs 10 residues. The DNA for the CDR3 is TGTGCCAGCGGCACAGATACGCAGTATTTT. Its protein product is CASGTDTQYF.

This clonotype was counted ten times or more. The chain is built from TRBV2 and TRBJ1-1; no reliable D call. Trimming pared 4 bases from V and 13 bases from J, leaving 19 bases between. Germline loops: CDR1 SNHLY, CDR2 FYNNEI. The CDR3 has 13 residues. The CDR3 loop is CASSGATASRVFF. In nucleotides, the CDR3 is TGTGCCAGCAGTGGTGCAACGGCTTCGCGTGTTTTCTTT.

This clonotype has only one observation. The rearrangement joins TRBV27 to TRBJ2-1; D may be TRBD2 (6 bases). V was pared by 10 bases and J by 6 bases, with 13 bases between. The germline V gene encodes CDR1 MNHEY and CDR2 SMNVEV (reference sequence). CDR3 length equals 12 residues. The CDR3 here is CAINSSGNEQFF. In nucleotides, the CDR3 is TGTGCCATCAACAGTAGCGGCAATGAGCAGTTCTTC.

This chain uses TRBV4-2 with TRBJ1-1; tentatively, D is TRBD1 (5 bases). Trimming removed 6 bases from V and 3 bases from J, with 17 bases in between. The germline V gene has CDR1 LGHNA and CDR2 YNFKEQ. The CDR3 totals 15 residues. The CDR3 loop is CASSEPQGGHTEAFF. In DNA, the CDR3 is TGTGCCAGCAGTGAACCCCAGGGAGGGCACACTGAAGCTTTCTTT.

This clonotype was detected many times. The chain combines TRBV2 with TRBJ1-1; no reliable D call. The CDR3 has 11 amino acids. CDR1 and CDR2 (germline): SNHLY, FYNNEI. V lost 6 bases, J lost 1 base, and 3 bases lay in between. The chain's CDR3 is CASRRNTEAFF. For the CDR3, the DNA is TGTGCCAGCAGAAGGAACACTGAAGCTTTCTTT. Looking up the rest from reference TRBV2 and TRBJ1-1 gives the full variable domain: EPEVTQTPSHQVTQMGQEVILRCVPISNHLYFYWYRQILGQKVEFLVSFYNNEISEKSEIFDDQFSVERPDGSNFTLKIRSTKLEDSAMYFCASRRNTEAFFGQGTRLTVV.

This sequence joins TRBV20-1 and TRBJ2-7; TRBD2 is a possible D gene (7 bases). Germline-derived CDR1 and CDR2 are DFQATT and SNEGSKA (reference sequence). The ends were cut back, 5 bases at V and 4 bases at J, with 24 bases in the middle. The CDR3 totals 16 residues. The CDR3 loop reads CSAASSASGGRYEQYF. In DNA form, the CDR3 reads TGCAGTGCTGCCAGCTCCGCCTCCGGGGGGCGGTACGAGCAGTACTTC.

The rearrangement joins TRBV11-2 to TRBJ2-6; D call uncertain. Trimming removed 5 bases from V and 2 bases from J, with 16 bases in between. Per germline, CDR1 SGHAT and CDR2 FQNNGV. This CDR3 is 17 amino acids long. CDR3 DNA sequence: TGTGCCAGCAGCATTGGGTTTGTAGAGGCTGGGGCCAACGTCCTGACTTTC. Translating gives CASSIGFVEAGANVLTF.

The chain links TRBV12-5 to TRBJ2-5, with D possibly matching TRBD2 (5 bases). The V gene lost 1 base and the J gene lost 7 bases, with 10 bases spanning the gap. The germline CDR1 and CDR2 sequences are LGHNT and FRNRAP. The CDR3 contains 13 residues. The CDR3 nucleotides are TGTGCTAGTGGTTTGGACCTCGGAGGGACCCAGTACTTC. It yields the protein CASGLDLGGTQYF.

The chain carries TRBV7-2 and TRBJ2-7, with D perhaps TRBD2 (6 bases). This CDR3 has 16 residues. Trimming took off 6 bases at V and 0 bases at J, with 18 bases between the two ends. Germline V gives CDR1 SGHTA, CDR2 FQGNSA. The CDR3 loop is CASSTLLAPSSYEQYF. The CDR3 nucleotides are TGTGCCAGCAGTACCCTCCTAGCGCCGAGCTCCTACGAGCAGTACTTC.